The 31 T cell receptor beta chains below were found in one sample sequenced in a study of cytomegalovirus exposure and HLA in healthy donors (dated by TCRdb to the late 2010s). Receptor amplification or capture employed the immunoSEQ multiplex PCR assay. The multiplex PCR relied on a mix of 60 forward primers for TCR Vbeta segments and 13 reverse primers for TCR Jbeta segments. TCRdb provides this immuneACCESS table in a form limited to in-frame rearrangements. Some clones are lacking; in checked studies, under half of them reflect an unresolved V gene, and why the rest are absent is not known. Recorded for this sample are 100,000 to 150,000 clones; 70% to 80% of them occurred a single time. Around 3.5% of the sample lies in the top ten. Sequencing input: PBMCs. Source of these receptors: a man aged 25 to 40 in good health and CMV-seronegative.

The V and J genes are TRBV27 and TRBJ1-3; D unresolved. V was trimmed by 2 bases and J by 3 bases, leaving 11 bases between them. Germline CDR1 and CDR2: MNHEY and SMNVEV (reference sequence). The CDR3 is made up of 15 amino acids. This chain's CDR3 is CASSLEGTGGNTIYF. Written as DNA, the CDR3 is TGTGCCAGCAGTTTAGAGGGAACCGGTGGAAACACCATATATTTT.

V usage is TRBV5-1 and J usage is TRBJ2-7; weak D call: TRBD1 (6 bases). Trimming stripped 3 bases from V and 1 base from J, with 11 bases between. Germline-derived CDR1 and CDR2 are SGHRS and YFSETQ. The CDR3 consists of 14 residues. This chain's CDR3 is CASSSTGTSYEQYF. Written as DNA, the CDR3 is TGCGCCAGCAGCTCGACAGGAACTTCCTACGAGCAGTACTTC.

The chain links TRBV4-2 to TRBJ1-2; D perhaps matches TRBD1 (5 bases). Germline CDR1 and CDR2: LGHNA and YNFKEQ. The CDR3 extends over 12 amino acids. V shed 5 bases and J shed 8 bases, with 12 bases lying between them. The DNA for the CDR3 is TGTGCCAGCAGCAACCCAGGGCAAGGCTACACCTTC. Translated, it gives CASSNPGQGYTF.

The gene calls are TRBV11-2 and TRBJ2-2; 8 nucleotides match TRBD1. V was pared by 0 bases and J by 4 bases, with 7 bases of the junction left unmatched. Germline V gives CDR1 SGHAT, CDR2 FQNNGV. The CDR3 extends over 17 amino acids. CDR3 loop: CASSLEGRGLITGELFF. CDR3 sequence (DNA): TGTGCCAGCAGCTTAGAGGGCAGGGGGCTTATCACCGGGGAGCTGTTTTTT. Supplemented by reference TRBV11-2 and TRBJ2-2, the full variable domain reads EAGVAQSPRYKIIEKRQSVAFWCNPISGHATLYWYQQILGQGPKLLIQFQNNGVVDDSQLPKDRFSAERLKGVDSTLKIQPAKLEDSAVYLCASSLEGRGLITGELFFGEGSRLTVL.

Concerning this clone itself: The same CDR3 can be traced to other DNA sequences in this sample. The chain links TRBV6-5 to TRBJ2-1; 7 bases line up with TRBD2. The CDR3 length is 15 residues. V lost 6 bases, J lost 0 bases, and 5 bases stayed unmatched. The V gene's germline CDR1 is MNHEY and CDR2 SVGAGI. The CDR3 coding sequence is TGTGCCAGCAGCTACGGGAGGAGCTCCTACAATGAGCAGTTCTTC. As protein: CASSYGRSSYNEQFF.

The chain carries TRBV27 and TRBJ2-1; 11 bases match TRBD2. V shed 2 bases and J 7 bases; nucleotides not matched to a gene: 4. The length of the CDR3 is 15 residues. The germline CDR1 and CDR2 sequences are MNHEY and SMNVEV (reference sequence). CDR3 residues: CASSLRLAGQNEQFF. The CDR3 DNA follows: TGTGCCAGCAGTTTAAGACTAGCGGGACAGAATGAGCAGTTCTTC.

The chain is built from TRBV5-5 and TRBJ2-7, with TRBD1 matching 8 bases. The germline gives CDR1 SGHKS, CDR2 YYEKEE (reference sequence). Trimming at V came to 3 bases and at J to 3 bases, leaving 8 bases not matched to a gene. CDR3 length: 15 amino acids. The CDR3 nucleotides are TGTGCCAGCAGCTCTCAAATCGGACAGGGCTACGAGCAGTACTTC. This sequence encodes CASSSQIGQGYEQYF. The full variable domain, rest sourced from reference TRBV5-5 and TRBJ2-7, is DAGVTQSPTHLIKTRGQQVTLRCSPISGHKSVSWYQQVLGQGPQFIFQYYEKEERGRGNFPDRFSARQFPNYSSELNVNALLLGDSALYLCASSSQIGQGYEQYFGPGTRLTVT.

CDR3 sequence reads: CASRGERGASYNSPLHF. DNA of the CDR3: TGTGCCAGCAGGGGAGAACGGGGGGCCTCCTATAATTCACCCCTCCACTTT. This chain connects TRBV9 to TRBJ1-6; perhaps TRBD1 as D (6 bases). The CDR3 loop spans 17 amino acids. CDR1 SGDLS and CDR2 YYNGEE come from the germline V gene. V lost 5 bases and J 0 bases, leaving 15 bases between the germline ends.

The chain recombines TRBV6-1 with TRBJ2-7; D possibly corresponds to TRBD2 (6 bases). This CDR3 region has 14 residues. Germline assignment: CDR1 MNHNS and CDR2 SASEGT. V was cut by 4 bases and J by 0 bases, with 10 bases left in between. The CDR3 spells CASSVGGSSYEQYF. The CDR3 coding sequence is TGTGCCAGCAGTGTAGGAGGGAGCTCCTACGAGCAGTACTTC.

This clone was recorded a few times. V is TRBV27 and J is TRBJ1-4; 9 bases line up with TRBD1. From germline, CDR1 is MNHEY and CDR2 SMNVEV (reference sequence). CDR3 size: 14 residues. V trimming: 6 bases; J trimming: 8 bases; junction bases outside the gene matches: 7. The chain's CDR3 is CASRAGTGNEKLFF. The CDR3 DNA reads TGTGCCAGCAGGGCCGGGACAGGGAACGAAAAACTGTTTTTT.

This chain links TRBV28 with TRBJ2-3; a weak D match, TRBD2 (6 bases). V shed 5 bases and J shed 3 bases, with 9 bases lying between them. Germline V gene sequence: CDR1 MDHEN, CDR2 SYDVKM. The CDR3 is 13 amino acids. The CDR3 coding sequence is TGTGCCAGCAGTGTCGGGACTACAGATACGCAGTATTTT. Its protein is CASSVGTTDTQYF.

The V and J genes are TRBV5-1 and TRBJ2-6, with D possibly matching TRBD2 (5 bases). Germline loops: CDR1 SGHRS, CDR2 YFSETQ. CDR3 length: 19 residues. V lost 0 bases and J 0 bases, leaving 16 bases between the germline ends. The CDR3 reads CASSLGGRAGPSGANVLTF. The CDR3 DNA reads TGCGCCAGCAGCTTGGGGGGTAGGGCGGGCCCCTCTGGGGCCAACGTCCTGACTTTC.

The V gene is TRBV27, the J gene TRBJ1-2, with 9 positions matching TRBD1. The V gene's germline CDR1 is MNHEY and CDR2 SMNVEV (reference sequence). The CDR3 is 17 residues long. After removal of 5 bases from V and 2 bases from J, the junction contained 12 bases not matched to a gene. The CDR3 sequence: CASSLRDRAEQNYGYTF. In nucleotides, the CDR3 is TGTGCCAGCAGTCTCCGGGACAGGGCGGAACAGAACTATGGCTACACCTTC.

The sample holds a few counts of this clone. The chain couples TRBV7-9 to TRBJ2-1; D is perhaps TRBD2 (5 bases). The CDR3 sequence is 17 residues long. CDR1 and CDR2 (germline): SEHNR, FQNEAQ (reference sequence). Trimming removed 1 base at V and 4 bases at J, with 17 bases between. CDR3 DNA: TGTGCCAGCAGCTTAGGGCTTTCAGCGGCAATTTACAATGAGCAGTTCTTC. It specifies CASSLGLSAAIYNEQFF.

This clone was seen only a few times. The rearrangement joins TRBV6-6 to TRBJ2-1, with no clear D. This CDR3 contains 15 residues. Germline V gene sequence: CDR1 MNHNY, CDR2 SVGAGI (reference sequence). V shed 2 bases and J shed 0 bases, with 8 bases lying between them. CDR3: CASSYAPSSYNEQFF. The DNA for the CDR3 is TGTGCCAGCAGTTACGCCCCGAGCTCCTACAATGAGCAGTTCTTC.

This rearrangement joins TRBV29-1 to TRBJ2-7; 11 bases line up with TRBD2. Germline V gene data show CDR1 as SQVTM and CDR2 as ANQGSEA. This CDR3 has 14 amino acids. V lost 5 bases, J lost 1 base, and 4 bases stayed unmatched. The CDR3 protein is CSVLAGGVSYEQYF. Here the CDR3 DNA reads TGCAGCGTTTTAGCGGGAGGGGTTTCCTACGAGCAGTACTTC.

The chain recombines TRBV9 with TRBJ2-1; possible D gene TRBD2, 6 bases. The CDR3 is made up of 16 amino acids. Germline values: CDR1 SGDLS, CDR2 YYNGEE. Between the trimmed V and J ends, which lost 0 bases and 4 bases, there was a span of 14 bases. CDR3 sequence: CASSVADRRGYNEQFF. CDR3 sequence (DNA): TGTGCCAGCAGCGTAGCTGACCGTCGGGGGTACAATGAGCAGTTCTTC.

The chain uses TRBV4-3 and TRBJ1-2; 8 bases align to TRBD1. The CDR3 sequence is 16 residues long. J lost 6 bases, V lost 2 bases, and 11 bases had no gene match. The germline V gene has CDR1 LGHNA and CDR2 YSLEER. The chain's CDR3 is CASSQSTGADKDGYTF. CDR3 coding DNA: TGCGCCAGCAGCCAATCGACAGGGGCGGATAAAGATGGCTACACCTTC.

The chain couples TRBV19 to TRBJ1-5; 9 nucleotides align to TRBD1. Germline V lookup: CDR1 LNHDA, CDR2 SQIVND (reference sequence). The CDR3 is made up of 15 amino acids. V shed 4 bases and J 1 base; nucleotides not matched to a gene: 2. The CDR3 reads CASSRGQGSNQPQHF. CDR3 coding DNA: TGTGCCAGTAGTAGGGGACAGGGAAGCAATCAGCCCCAGCATTTT.

CDR3 loop: CASASSSYNEQFF. CDR3 bases: TGTGCTAGTGCCTCCTCTAGCTACAATGAGCAGTTCTTC. J is TRBJ2-1 and V is TRBV12-5, with D unresolved. The germline V gene has CDR1 LGHNT and CDR2 FRNRAP. There are 13 residues in the CDR3. Trimming cost V 7 bases and J 3 bases, with 10 bases left between them.

CDR3 DNA: TGCAGCGTGCTGGAGGGTGCCTACGAGCAGTACTTC. This gives the protein CSVLEGAYEQYF. The chain has TRBV29-1 and TRBJ2-5; D perhaps matches TRBD2 (6 bases). The J call is in doubt because the DNA end fits TRBJ2-7 better. This CDR3 region has 12 residues. Germline values: CDR1 SQVTM, CDR2 ANQGSEA.

V gene TRBV5-6 combines with J gene TRBJ2-3; 10 nucleotides match TRBD2. Trimming took 2 bases from V and 10 from J; bases not matched to a gene: 4. There are 13 residues in the CDR3. Per the germline V gene, CDR1 is SGHDT and CDR2 is YYEEEE. The CDR3 sequence is CASSLEAGGSQYF. The CDR3 nucleotides read TGTGCCAGCAGCTTAGAAGCGGGGGGGTCGCAGTATTTT.

In the case of this clone: The junction does not match germline at one end; this may be a read error. The gene calls are TRBV7-2 and TRBJ2-1, with 7 bases identical to TRBD1. CDR3 size: 15 residues. Germline CDR1 and CDR2: SGHTA and FQGNSA. The CDR3 bases are TGTGCCAGCAGCTCTTCCGGGACAGCCTATAATGAGCAGTTCTTC. The encoded protein is CASSSSGTAYNEQFF.

This chain links TRBV28 with TRBJ2-7, with 9 bases matching TRBD2. The CDR3 sequence is 14 residues long. Germline V gene data show CDR1 as MDHEN and CDR2 as SYDVKM. V shed 6 bases, J shed 6 bases, and the junction held 9 bases outside the gene matches. The CDR3 loop reads CASSSARTSAEQYF. The CDR3 nucleotides read TGTGCCAGCAGCTCGGCCAGGACTAGCGCCGAGCAGTACTTC.

This clone was recorded once. The rearrangement uses TRBV29-1 and TRBJ1-5; the D is unclear. From germline, CDR1 is SQVTM and CDR2 ANQGSEA. Trimming left V 4 bases short and J 11 bases short, with 12 bases between. CDR3 size: 11 residues. CDR3 in amino acids: CSVVGSEAQHF. The DNA of the CDR3 is TGCAGCGTTGTTGGGTCCGAGGCCCAGCATTTT.

The V and J genes are TRBV30 and TRBJ1-1; TRBD1 might be the D (5 bases). The CDR3 covers 14 residues. V was shortened by 0 bases and J by 1 base, with 9 bases between the two germline ends. The germline V gene encodes CDR1 GTSNPN and CDR2 SVGIG (reference sequence). This CDR3 is CAWSVRGWNTEAFF. In nucleotides, the CDR3 is TGTGCCTGGAGTGTACGGGGGTGGAACACTGAAGCTTTCTTT.

The genes are TRBV18 and TRBJ1-1, with D uncertain. CDR1 and CDR2 from the germline V gene are KGHSH and LQKENI. V was cut by 0 bases and J by 6 bases, with 11 bases left in between. This CDR3 has 14 residues. The CDR3 nucleotides read TGTGCCAGCTCACCACCTCAGGTCGGGGCTGAAGCTTTCTTT. Protein sequence: CASSPPQVGAEAFF.

CDR3 in DNA: TGTGCCAGCAGCCTTAAGGCTAGCGGGAGATCGTTCGAGCAGTTCTTC. This gives the protein CASSLKASGRSFEQFF. The chain recombines TRBV4-2 with TRBJ2-1; 10 nucleotides match TRBD2. V lost 4 bases, J lost 10 bases, and 13 bases stayed unmatched. Germline loops: CDR1 LGHNA, CDR2 YNFKEQ. This CDR3 spans 16 amino acids.

The J gene is TRBJ1-1, the V gene TRBV10-3, with D perhaps matching TRBD1 (6 bases). The CDR3 has 15 residues. V was trimmed by 3 bases and J by 3 bases, leaving 14 bases between them. Germline V gene lookup returns CDR1 ENHRY and CDR2 SYGVKD. CDR3 region: CAISDPGQTHTEAFF. CDR3 nucleotide sequence: TGTGCCATCAGTGATCCCGGACAGACTCACACTGAAGCTTTCTTT.

The chain recombines TRBV6-1 with TRBJ1-5; D gene ambiguous. This CDR3 has 15 amino acids. Germline V gene data show CDR1 as MNHNS and CDR2 as SASEGT. Trimming removed 8 bases at V and 1 base at J, with 15 bases between. The CDR3 DNA reads as TGTGCCAGCCGAGGGCCCGAGGTGAGCAATCAGCCCCAGCATTTT. This codes for CASRGPEVSNQPQHF.

V is TRBV5-4 and J is TRBJ2-1, with TRBD2 matching 10 bases. Trimming at V came to 6 bases and at J to 5 bases, leaving 5 bases not matched to a gene. Germline-derived CDR1 and CDR2 are SGHNT and YYREEE (reference sequence). This CDR3 is 14 amino acids long. CDR3 amino acids: CASTPTSGNNEQFF. The DNA of the CDR3 is TGTGCCAGCACACCAACTAGCGGGAACAATGAGCAGTTCTTC. Full variable domain (remainder filled in from reference TRBV5-4 and TRBJ2-1): ETGVTQSPTHLIKTRGQQVTLRCSSQSGHNTVSWYQQALGQGPQFIFQYYREEENGRGNFPPRFSGLQFPNYSSELNVNALELDDSALYLCASTPTSGNNEQFFGPGTRLTVL.